The text below deals with one T cell receptor (beta chain). The assay was immunoSEQ multiplex PCR, and TCRdb's table has in-frame clones only and misses some. The sample contains 150,000 to 200,000 clones, about 90% of which appear only once. This entry comes from a study of T cell responses to AZD1222 COVID-19 vaccine. CDR3 length equals 11 residues. The germline CDR1 and CDR2 sequences are LNHDA and SQIVND (reference sequence). V lost 3 bases and J lost 6, with 4 bases in between. The chain is built from TRBV19 and TRBJ2-3; the D is unclear. The receptor was isolated from an adult who received the AZD1222 COVID-19 vaccine. The specimen was peripheral blood, collected 28 days after the second AZD1222 dose. The CDR3 nucleotides are TGTGCCAGTAGTATGGATGATACGCAGTATTTT. Encoded protein: CASSMDDTQYF.